Each of the 23 T cell receptor beta chains below was sequenced from the same sample in a study of T cells after yellow fever vaccination. A single record per CDR3 protein comes from TCRdb applying MiXCR to the 5' RACE reads. The sample yields more than 350,000 distinct CDR3 sequences, more than 9% seen once. The sample consisted of PBMCs, taken on the day of the first yellow fever vaccination. These receptors were collected from a man between 18 and 29 years old who received the YFV17D yellow fever vaccine.

This sequence joins TRBV5-1 and TRBJ2-5; D not certain. V was cut by 5 bases and J by 5 bases, with 10 bases left in between. CDR3 length: 12 residues. Germline CDR1 SGHRS, CDR2 YFSETQ. In DNA, the CDR3 is TGCGCCAGCAGGCAGGCGGAGGAGACCCAGTACTTC. Translating it yields CASRQAEETQYF.

This clonotype was found many times. The chain joins TRBV18 to TRBJ1-1; no clear D. Between the trimmed V and J ends, which lost 8 bases and 1 base, there was a span of 11 bases. Germline CDR1 reads KGHSH; CDR2 reads LQKENI. This CDR3 region has 13 residues. The CDR3 loop reads CASSLTENTEAFF. In DNA, the CDR3 is TGTGCCAGCAGCTTAACAGAGAACACTGAAGCTTTCTTT.

This chain connects TRBV27 to TRBJ2-1, with 10 bases fitting TRBD2. The CDR3 spans 18 residues. V dropped 5 bases and J dropped 2; count of bases not matched to a gene: 12. Looked up from germline, CDR1 is MNHEY and CDR2 is SMNVEV (reference sequence). CDR3 sequence (DNA): TGTGCCAGCAGTCCCTCTCCGACTAGCGGGTATGCCTACAATGAGCAGTTCTTC. As protein: CASSPSPTSGYAYNEQFF.

This clonotype occurred a few times. The rearrangement joins TRBV4-2 to TRBJ1-1; tentatively, D is TRBD1 (5 bases). Germline V gene data show CDR1 as LGHNA and CDR2 as YNFKEQ. Trimming left V 4 bases short and J 1 base short, with 10 bases between. This CDR3 has 14 residues. The CDR3 DNA is TGTGCCAGCAGCCCCTGGGACGGGAACACTGAAGCTTTCTTT. Residues: CASSPWDGNTEAFF.

This clonotype was recorded a few times. The rearrangement uses TRBV27 and TRBJ1-5; D may be TRBD1 (5 bases). The CDR3 is made up of 15 amino acids. The germline CDR1 and CDR2 sequences are MNHEY and SMNVEV (reference sequence). The ends were cut back, 5 bases at V and 9 bases at J, with 20 bases in the middle. CDR3 DNA: TGTGCCAGCAGTCTCACGGGGACGCCCGTGCGGCCCCAGCATTTT. This encodes CASSLTGTPVRPQHF.

This chain links TRBV5-1 with TRBJ2-5, with 13 bases aligning to TRBD2. J lost 5 bases, V lost 0 bases, and 7 bases had no gene match. The CDR3 is 17 residues long. CDR1 is SGHRS, CDR2 YFSETQ, per germline. CDR3 nucleotide sequence: TGCGCCAGCAGCTTGGCGACACTAGCGGGGGGGCATGAGACCCAGTACTTC. Protein product: CASSLATLAGGHETQYF.

The CDR3 DNA reads as TGTGCCAGCACCTGGGACACCACGACGGGTAATGAGCAGTTCTTC. It yields the protein CASTWDTTTGNEQFF. The chain combines TRBV7-2 with TRBJ2-1; a weak D match, TRBD1 (6 bases). The V gene lost 7 bases and the J gene lost 7 bases, with 20 bases spanning the gap. The germline V gene has CDR1 SGHTA and CDR2 FQGNSA. This CDR3 region has 15 residues.

V is TRBV10-3 and J is TRBJ2-1, with 12 positions matching TRBD2. The length of the CDR3 is 16 residues. The trim removed 4 bases at V and 4 bases at J, leaving 5 bases unmatched. The germline V gene encodes CDR1 ENHRY and CDR2 SYGVKD. CDR3 DNA sequence: TGTGCCATCAGTGCAGCTAGCGGGGGGGATTACAATGAGCAGTTCTTC. It yields the protein CAISAASGGDYNEQFF.

The rearrangement joins TRBV10-3 to TRBJ2-2; TRBD1 aligns across 8 bases. The CDR3 spans 15 residues. V shed 4 bases, J shed 5 bases, and the junction held 6 bases outside the gene matches. Germline V gives CDR1 ENHRY, CDR2 SYGVKD. The CDR3 protein is CAISGQGTTTGELFF. The CDR3 DNA reads as TGTGCCATCAGTGGACAGGGGACGACGACCGGGGAGCTGTTTTTT.

This clonotype showed up many times. V gene TRBV9 combines with J gene TRBJ1-1; D is unresolved. The V gene lost 0 bases and the J gene lost 5 bases, with 11 bases spanning the gap. Germline-derived CDR1 and CDR2 are SGDLS and YYNGEE. The CDR3 extends over 14 amino acids. CDR3 nucleotides: TGTGCCAGCAGCGTAGACCAGGAGTGGACTGAAGCTTTCTTT. This codes for CASSVDQEWTEAFF.

Concerning this clonotype itself: It may be a read error: a sequence one base away is much more abundant. The genes are TRBV4-3 and TRBJ2-5, with D perhaps matching TRBD2 (6 bases). The CDR3 extends over 17 amino acids. V lost 0 bases to trimming and J lost 4 bases, with 18 bases between them. Germline V lookup: CDR1 LGHNA, CDR2 YSLEER. The CDR3 DNA reads TGCGCCAGCAGCCAAGAGGGTAGTGGGGGGTGGGGAGAGACCCAGTACTTC. Protein: CASSQEGSGGWGETQYF.

This chain uses TRBV6-5 with TRBJ1-2; D is unresolved. From germline, CDR1 is MNHEY and CDR2 SVGAGI. CDR3 size: 14 residues. The ends were cut back, 0 bases at V and 7 bases at J, with 12 bases in the middle. The CDR3 is CASSYSWGLGGYTF. The CDR3 coding sequence is TGTGCCAGCAGTTACTCCTGGGGTTTGGGTGGCTACACCTTC.

The J gene is TRBJ2-5, the V gene TRBV5-4, with 8 bases identical to TRBD2. There are 15 residues in the CDR3. Trimming removed 4 bases from V and 0 bases from J; junction bases left unmatched: 5. Germline V gives CDR1 SGHNT, CDR2 YYREEE (reference sequence). Written as DNA, the CDR3 is TGTGCCAGCAGCCGGGGGGGCAGGGACCAAGAGACCCAGTACTTC. Its protein is CASSRGGRDQETQYF.

The chain carries TRBV5-1 and TRBJ2-1, with TRBD1 identical over 8 bases. The CDR3 sequence is 16 residues long. The V segment lost 0 bases and the J segment 8 bases; nucleotides outside the gene matches: 10. CDR1 is SGHRS and CDR2 is YFSETQ in the germline V gene. CDR3 coding DNA: TGCGCCAGCAGCTTGGCCCTGAGACAGGGGCTCCATGAGCAGTTCTTC. This translates into CASSLALRQGLHEQFF.

There are a few counts of this clonotype. The chain employs TRBV7-9 and TRBJ1-6, with no clear D. In germline, CDR1 is SEHNR, CDR2 FQNEAQ (reference sequence). This CDR3 region has 12 residues. V was trimmed by 5 bases and J by 13 bases, leaving 12 bases between them. Here the CDR3 reads CASSPPAGPLHF. CDR3 nucleotides: TGTGCCAGCAGCCCCCCGGCGGGCCCCCTCCACTTT. Full variable domain (rest looked up from reference TRBV7-9 and TRBJ1-6): DTGVSQNPRHKITKRGQNVTFRCDPISEHNRLYWYRQTLGQGPEFLTYFQNEAQLEKSRLLSDRFSAERPKGSFSTLEIQRTEQGDSAMYLCASSPPAGPLHFGNGTRLTVT.

This clonotype was detected ten times or more. In nucleotides, the CDR3 is TGTGCCATCAGTGACACTAAGGGACGGATCGAGCAGTACTTC. Translating it yields CAISDTKGRIEQYF. The chain combines TRBV10-3 with TRBJ2-7; either TRBD1 or TRBD2 may supply D (5 bases each). The CDR3 contains 14 residues. V lost 3 bases, J lost 6 bases, and 15 bases lay in between. CDR1 ENHRY and CDR2 SYGVKD come from the germline V gene.

A few counts support this clonotype. The V and J genes are TRBV7-2 and TRBJ1-2; no definite D call. The CDR3 length is 15 residues. Trimming stripped 2 bases from V and 3 bases from J, with 13 bases between. Germline V gene lookup returns CDR1 SGHTA and CDR2 FQGNSA. The CDR3 bases are TGTGCCAGCAGCTTAACTCCGTGGAGCGACTATGGCTACACCTTC. Protein sequence: CASSLTPWSDYGYTF.

V usage is TRBV6-2 or TRBV6-3 and J usage is TRBJ2-7; D assignment may be TRBD1 or TRBD2 (5 bases each). V was pared by 6 bases and J by 6 bases, with 18 bases between. Per germline, CDR1 MNHEY and CDR2 SVGEGT. This CDR3 comprises 14 residues. The CDR3 sequence is CASSSRDLFPEQYF. The DNA for the CDR3 is TGTGCCAGCAGCAGCCGGGACCTCTTCCCCGAGCAGTACTTC.

This clonotype has a handful of counts. The rearrangement uses TRBV20-1 and TRBJ2-7; unclear D gene. The CDR3 sequence is 12 residues long. Germline V gene lookup returns CDR1 DFQATT and CDR2 SNEGSKA (reference sequence). V lost 3 bases, J lost 3 bases, and 9 bases lay in between. This CDR3 reads CSASKGFYEQYF. The CDR3 nucleotides are TGCAGTGCTAGCAAGGGTTTCTACGAGCAGTACTTC.

J is TRBJ2-2 and V is TRBV5-4, with TRBD2 matching 12 bases. The CDR3 has 17 amino acids. CDR1 and CDR2 (germline): SGHNT, YYREEE (reference sequence). V was clipped by 5 bases and J by 4 bases; unmatched bases: 9. The CDR3 sequence is CASSFTSGGPGTGELFF. DNA of the CDR3: TGTGCCAGCAGTTTTACTAGCGGGGGGCCGGGCACCGGGGAGCTGTTTTTT. The whole variable domain, remainder taken from reference TRBV5-4 and TRBJ2-2, is ETGVTQSPTHLIKTRGQQVTLRCSSQSGHNTVSWYQQALGQGPQFIFQYYREEENGRGNFPPRFSGLQFPNYSSELNVNALELDDSALYLCASSFTSGGPGTGELFFGEGSRLTVL.

This clonotype came up a few times. This chain uses TRBV5-1 with TRBJ2-3; weak D call: TRBD1 (5 bases). Per the germline V gene, CDR1 is SGHRS and CDR2 is YFSETQ. The CDR3 consists of 17 residues. Trimming removed 3 bases from V and 0 bases from J, with 17 bases in between. CDR3 sequence (DNA): TGCGCCAGCAGCTCAGGGTCAGGGATTACTAGCACAGATACGCAGTATTTT. Protein product: CASSSGSGITSTDTQYF.

This sequence joins TRBV7-6 and TRBJ2-1; D perhaps matches TRBD2 (7 bases). Trimming stripped 10 bases from V and 5 bases from J, with 18 bases between. The germline CDR1 and CDR2 sequences are SGHVS and FNYEAQ. This CDR3 has 14 amino acids. The CDR3, as DNA: TGTGCCACCCGGCGAGGGGGGGAGGACAATGAGCAGTTCTTC. Protein sequence: CATRRGGEDNEQFF.

This clonotype was seen many times. The CDR3 coding sequence is TGTGCCAGTTCTAGTAGGGGTGTAACCTACGAGCAGTACTTC. It codes for CASSSRGVTYEQYF. The rearrangement links TRBV2 to TRBJ2-7; D possibly corresponds to TRBD1 (5 bases). The V end was cut by 9 bases, the J end by 2 bases, with 17 bases between. CDR1 and CDR2 from the germline V gene are SNHLY and FYNNEI. The length of the CDR3 is 14 residues.